This T cell receptor (beta chain) appears in the sequencing data of a study of T-cell reconstitution after alpha-beta-depleted transplantation in children. Preparation of the TCRbeta library used unique molecular identifiers. MiXCR, run by TCRdb on the PCR reads, gives a single entry per CDR3 protein. Of around 700,000 distinct CDR3 sequences in the sample, roughly 13% were seen once. There are 14 residues in the CDR3. V lost 6 bases, J lost 8 bases, and 17 bases lay in between. There are many counts of this clonotype. This chain uses TRBV12-3 or TRBV12-4 with TRBJ2-1; D uncertain. Sequencing was performed on PBMCs, taken before TCRalphabeta/CD19-depleted stem cell transplant. The TCR comes from a girl aged 2 to 10 with congenital amegakaryocytic thrombocytopenia, due to receive a stem cell transplant. This CDR3 reads CASSPEVWKHEQFF. The CDR3 DNA reads TGTGCCAGCAGCCCCGAAGTTTGGAAGCATGAGCAGTTCTTC.